Shown below are 10 T cell receptor beta chains from a single sample sequenced in a study of CD8 T cell repertoires and HIV-1 epitope variants. Only in-frame clones appear in the TCRdb table, and some are missing; sequencing was by immunoSEQ multiplex PCR. The sample has tens of thousands of clones, 70% to 75% seen once; the top ten hold under 30%. Sequenced input: uncultured baseline CD8+ T cells from peripheral blood mononuclear cells (PBMCs). These receptor sequences come from a male donor with HIV.

V is TRBV9 and J is TRBJ2-2; no reliable D call. The V gene lost 1 base and the J gene lost 6 bases, with 4 bases spanning the gap. This CDR3 is 12 amino acids long. The germline CDR1 and CDR2 sequences are SGDLS and YYNGEE. The CDR3 bases are TGTGCCAGCAGCGTATTACCCGGGGAGCTGTTTTTT. Protein: CASSVLPGELFF.

This chain connects TRBV6-5 to TRBJ2-1; 10 bases align to TRBD2. This CDR3 comprises 14 residues. In germline, CDR1 is MNHEY, CDR2 SVGAGI. J was trimmed by 7 bases and V by 8 bases; bases with no gene match: 8. CDR3 loop: CASRGAGGPNEQFF. The DNA of the CDR3 is TGTGCCAGCCGAGGAGCGGGAGGGCCTAATGAGCAGTTCTTC.

This chain joins TRBV5-6 and TRBJ2-7, with D perhaps TRBD2 (5 bases). The V gene lost 6 bases and the J gene lost 2 bases, with 12 bases spanning the gap. The CDR3 has 13 residues. CDR1 is SGHDT, CDR2 YYEEEE, per germline. The CDR3 coding sequence is TGTGCCAGCAACAAAGGGAGTGCCTACGAGCAGTACTTC. This gives the protein CASNKGSAYEQYF.

V usage is TRBV18 and J usage is TRBJ1-4; weak D call: TRBD1 (5 bases). The CDR3 totals 17 residues. Between the trimmed V and J ends, which lost 6 bases and 5 bases, there was a span of 22 bases. Looked up from germline, CDR1 is KGHSH and CDR2 is LQKENI. CDR3 amino acids: CASSRATSDTLNEKLFF. DNA of the CDR3: TGTGCCAGCTCTCGAGCCACTTCGGACACTTTAAATGAAAAACTGTTTTTT. Combining the CDR3 with reference TRBV18 and TRBJ1-4 gives the whole variable domain NAGVMQNPRHLVRRRGQEARLRCSPMKGHSHVYWYRQLPEEGLKFMVYLQKENIIDESGMPKERFSAEFPKEGPSILRIQQVVRGDSAAYFCASSRATSDTLNEKLFFGSGTQLSVL.

This clone was observed a single time. This chain joins TRBV5-4 and TRBJ1-1; D is perhaps TRBD1 (6 bases). Germline V gene lookup returns CDR1 SGHNT and CDR2 YYREEE (reference sequence). The CDR3 is 14 residues long. Trimming removed 2 bases at V and 1 base at J, with 9 bases between. CDR3 sequence: CASSFSRGNTEAFF. CDR3 nucleotide sequence: TGTGCCAGCAGCTTTAGCAGGGGGAACACTGAAGCTTTCTTT.

This rearrangement joins TRBV5-1 to TRBJ2-5; D unresolved. The germline V and J ends were trimmed by 0 bases and 1 base, with 16 bases remaining between them. The CDR3 runs 17 residues. The germline CDR1 and CDR2 sequences are SGHRS and YFSETQ. The CDR3 DNA follows: TGCGCCAGCAGCTTGGTACGCTCCGCCCCGATCCAAGAGACCCAGTACTTC. Protein: CASSLVRSAPIQETQYF.

The chain couples TRBV5-1 to TRBJ2-5; D is possibly TRBD1 or TRBD2 (6 bases each). Germline CDR1 is SGHRS and CDR2 is YFSETQ. The CDR3 has 16 residues. V was cut by 1 base and J by 7 bases, with 20 bases left in between. The DNA for the CDR3 is TGCGCCAGCAGCTTGAGAAGGGGGGCACAGGGCGGGACCCAGTACTTC. As protein: CASSLRRGAQGGTQYF.

The chain has TRBV27 and TRBJ2-1; D is possibly TRBD1 (5 bases). In germline, CDR1 is MNHEY, CDR2 SMNVEV (reference sequence). This CDR3 is 13 amino acids long. With 5 bases removed from V and 8 bases from J, the gap between germline ends came to 13 bases. CDR3 DNA sequence: TGTGCCAGCAGTACACAGGTCTGGGATGAGCAGTTCTTC. Amino acids: CASSTQVWDEQFF.

The chain carries TRBV12-5 and TRBJ2-7; TRBD1 matches 7 bases. The CDR3 length is 14 residues. J lost 0 bases, V lost 1 base, and 0 bases had no gene match. CDR1 LGHNT and CDR2 FRNRAP come from the germline V gene. The CDR3 nucleotides read TGTGCTAGTGGTTTGGGGGACAGCTCCTACGAGCAGTACTTC. Protein product: CASGLGDSSYEQYF.

The chain carries TRBV4-1 and TRBJ2-4; no clear D. Looked up from germline, CDR1 is MGHRA and CDR2 is YSYEKL. The CDR3 consists of 14 residues. V lost 0 bases and J 3 bases, leaving 6 bases between the germline ends. CDR3 coding DNA: TGCGCCAGCAGCCAAGATAGAGGCAAAAACATTCAGTACTTC. Its protein is CASSQDRGKNIQYF.